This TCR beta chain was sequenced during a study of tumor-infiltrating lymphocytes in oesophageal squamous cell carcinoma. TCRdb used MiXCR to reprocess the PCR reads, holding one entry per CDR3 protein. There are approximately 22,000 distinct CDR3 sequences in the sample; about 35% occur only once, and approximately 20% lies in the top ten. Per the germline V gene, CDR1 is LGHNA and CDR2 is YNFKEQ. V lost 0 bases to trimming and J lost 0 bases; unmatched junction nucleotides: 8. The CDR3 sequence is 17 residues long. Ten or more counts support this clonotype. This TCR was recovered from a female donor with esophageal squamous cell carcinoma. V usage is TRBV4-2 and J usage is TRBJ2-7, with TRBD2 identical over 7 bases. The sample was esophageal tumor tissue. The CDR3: CASSQDLGRASSYEQYF. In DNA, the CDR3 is TGTGCCAGCAGCCAAGATCTGGGGAGGGCCTCCTCCTACGAGCAGTACTTC.